These 29 T cell receptor beta chains were sequenced from one sample in a study of T-cell reconstitution after alpha-beta-depleted transplantation in children. This sample's TCRbeta library carried unique molecular identifier barcodes. TCRdb itself ran the PCR reads through MiXCR, one entry per CDR3 protein. The table records about 980,000 distinct CDR3 sequences, about 31% of them present only once. Sequences were derived from PBMCs, mostly from graft donor cells, sampled 360 days after TCRalphabeta/CD19-depleted stem cell transplant. The origin of the receptors is a boy younger than two who had a stem cell transplant for SCID, so the T cells may come from the graft donor.

The V and J genes are TRBV25-1 and TRBJ2-5; no reliable D call. The CDR3 has 11 residues. The V gene's germline CDR1 is MGHDK and CDR2 SYGVNS. V was trimmed by 7 bases and J by 6 bases, leaving 9 bases between them. The CDR3 spells CASTGSKTQYF. The CDR3 DNA reads TGTGCCAGCACTGGGTCGAAGACCCAGTACTTC.

V and J are TRBV7-9 and TRBJ2-4; D uncertain. Germline values: CDR1 SEHNR, CDR2 FQNEAQ (reference sequence). V lost 2 bases, J lost 4 bases, and 9 bases lay in between. The CDR3 sequence is 14 residues long. The DNA for the CDR3 is TGTGCCAGCAGCTTATGGGCCGAAAAAAACATTCAGTACTTC. Amino acids: CASSLWAEKNIQYF.

The count of this clonotype is one. This sequence joins TRBV6-5 and TRBJ2-4, with D tentatively TRBD1 (6 bases). The CDR3 contains 15 residues. The V gene's germline CDR1 is MNHEY and CDR2 SVGAGI. V was cut by 0 bases and J by 9 bases, with 15 bases left in between. The chain's CDR3 is CASSYSGAGEPIQYF. DNA of the CDR3: TGTGCCAGCAGTTACTCCGGGGCAGGGGAGCCCATTCAGTACTTC.

The chain couples TRBV25-1 to TRBJ2-3; D not resolved. The V gene lost 0 bases and the J gene lost 6 bases, with 10 bases spanning the gap. CDR1 and CDR2 from the germline V gene are MGHDK and SYGVNS. CDR3 length: 14 residues. CDR3 nucleotide sequence: TGTGCCAGCAGTGAATATACAAAAGGGGATACGCAGTATTTT. This gives the protein CASSEYTKGDTQYF.

The rearrangement joins TRBV7-6 to TRBJ2-2; the match to TRBD2 covers 10 bases. The germline V gene encodes CDR1 SGHVS and CDR2 FNYEAQ. The CDR3 length is 16 residues. With 2 bases clipped from V and 6 bases from J, the junction kept 6 bases outside the gene matches. CDR3 sequence reads: CASSLYVAGGSGELFF. The CDR3 DNA sequence: TGTGCCAGCAGCTTATACGTAGCGGGGGGTTCCGGGGAGCTGTTTTTT.

The chain joins TRBV29-1 to TRBJ2-7, with D maybe TRBD1 (6 bases). Germline V gene lookup returns CDR1 SQVTM and CDR2 ANQGSEA. The V and J ends lost 6 bases and 0 bases respectively, with 12 bases between them. CDR3 length: 13 amino acids. The CDR3 spells CSVRDIPSYEQYF. CDR3 in DNA: TGCAGCGTCCGGGACATCCCCTCCTACGAGCAGTACTTC.

This clonotype showed up just a few times. The chain combines TRBV20-1 with TRBJ2-2; TRBD2 matches at 9 bases. This CDR3 spans 14 amino acids. CDR1 and CDR2 from the germline V gene are DFQATT and SNEGSKA (reference sequence). V was pared by 6 bases and J by 7 bases, with 9 bases of the junction left unmatched. The CDR3 protein is CSALAGPFDGELFF. The CDR3 bases are TGCAGTGCCCTAGCGGGGCCGTTTGACGGGGAGCTGTTTTTT.

In this sample, this clonotype turned up a few times. The chain joins TRBV28 to TRBJ1-2; D ambiguous. V was cut by 0 bases and J by 3 bases, with 5 bases left in between. Germline CDR1 is MDHEN and CDR2 is SYDVKM. The CDR3 totals 13 residues. The CDR3 DNA follows: TGTGCCAGCAGTTTATGGGGGTACTATGGCTACACCTTC. Translating gives CASSLWGYYGYTF.

The rearrangement uses TRBV9 and TRBJ2-2; D not certain. Germline CDR1 is SGDLS and CDR2 is YYNGEE. This CDR3 comprises 13 residues. V lost 1 base and J 6 bases, leaving 7 bases between the germline ends. Here the CDR3 DNA reads TGTGCCAGCAGCGTATATTCTGCCGGGGAGCTGTTTTTT. The encoded protein is CASSVYSAGELFF.

This clonotype was recorded many times. This rearrangement joins TRBV5-5 to TRBJ2-7; 7 bases line up with TRBD1. Germline CDR1 reads SGHKS; CDR2 reads YYEKEE (reference sequence). This CDR3 comprises 14 residues. Unmatched junction bases numbered 4, after V lost 2 bases and J lost 2 bases. CDR3 loop: CASSFGQDAYEQYF. The CDR3 region has the DNA TGTGCCAGCAGCTTCGGACAGGATGCCTACGAGCAGTACTTC.

The chain couples TRBV6-5 to TRBJ2-7; D gene uncertain. CDR1 is MNHEY, CDR2 SVGAGI, per germline. The CDR3 loop spans 14 amino acids. The germline V and J ends were trimmed by 0 bases and 4 bases, with 10 bases remaining between them. This CDR3 is CASSYSGSQYEQYF. The CDR3 DNA is TGTGCCAGCAGTTACTCGGGATCCCAGTACGAGCAGTACTTC.

This clonotype was counted ten times or more. The chain couples TRBV5-1 to TRBJ1-2; D possibly corresponds to TRBD1 (6 bases). Trimming took off 0 bases at V and 6 bases at J, with 15 bases between the two ends. Germline-derived CDR1 and CDR2 are SGHRS and YFSETQ. CDR3 length equals 15 residues. The CDR3 protein is CASSLEGTKPNGYTF. The CDR3 DNA sequence: TGCGCCAGCAGCTTGGAAGGGACAAAGCCTAATGGCTACACCTTC.

The chain employs TRBV18 and TRBJ1-5, with TRBD1 identical over 7 bases. Germline loops: CDR1 KGHSH, CDR2 LQKENI. This CDR3 spans 15 amino acids. V lost 2 bases to trimming and J lost 3 bases; unmatched junction nucleotides: 4. CDR3 nucleotide sequence: TGTGCCAGCTCACCAGCGGGACAGTACAATCAGCCCCAGCATTTT. Protein sequence: CASSPAGQYNQPQHF.

The chain employs TRBV28 and TRBJ2-6; D is possibly TRBD2 (6 bases). Germline CDR1 MDHEN, CDR2 SYDVKM. This CDR3 region has 16 residues. V was cut by 6 bases and J by 0 bases, with 12 bases left in between. The CDR3 sequence: CASSYNGGSGANVLTF. The CDR3 nucleotides read TGTGCCAGCAGCTACAACGGGGGCTCTGGGGCCAACGTCCTGACTTTC. The full variable domain, rest sourced from reference TRBV28 and TRBJ2-6, is DVKVTQSSRYLVKRTGEKVFLECVQDMDHENMFWYRQDPGLGLRLIYFSYDVKMKEKGDIPEGYSVSREKKERFSLILESASTNQTSMYLCASSYNGGSGANVLTFGAGSRLTVL.

The chain couples TRBV12-3 or TRBV12-4 to TRBJ2-3; D is ambiguous. Trimming left V 6 bases short and J 5 bases short, with 12 bases between. CDR3 length equals 13 residues. The CDR3 spells CASRPTFGDTQYF. CDR3 nucleotide sequence: TGTGCCAGCAGGCCTACTTTCGGAGATACGCAGTATTTT.

The rearrangement links TRBV11-1 to TRBJ1-1, with TRBD1 identical over 12 bases. The CDR3 spans 14 residues. V dropped 7 bases and J dropped 9; count of bases not matched to a gene: 9. Per the germline V gene, CDR1 is SGHAT and CDR2 is FQDESV (reference sequence). The chain's CDR3 is CASNSPGQGAKAFF. The CDR3 DNA sequence: TGTGCCAGCAATTCGCCGGGACAGGGGGCGAAAGCTTTCTTT.

The genes are TRBV15 and TRBJ1-5, with 7 bases that match TRBD1. CDR1 and CDR2 from the germline V gene are LNHNV and YYDKDF (reference sequence). The CDR3 is 17 amino acids. The V and J ends lost 0 bases and 7 bases, in that order; junction bases with no gene match: 12. CDR3 sequence reads: CATSRETVGRGVQPQHF. In DNA, the CDR3 is TGTGCCACCAGCAGAGAAACGGTCGGCAGGGGGGTCCAGCCCCAGCATTTT.

This clonotype was observed a handful of times. The gene calls are TRBV6-1 and TRBJ2-7; 11 bases match TRBD1. The germline V gene encodes CDR1 MNHNS and CDR2 SASEGT. J was trimmed by 6 bases and V by 6 bases; bases with no gene match: 10. There are 15 residues in the CDR3. CDR3 sequence reads: CASSPSGQGGGEQYF. Here the CDR3 DNA reads TGTGCCAGCAGCCCGTCGGGACAGGGGGGGGGCGAGCAGTACTTC.

The genes are TRBV27 and TRBJ2-7; TRBD2 matches 8 bases. Unmatched junction bases numbered 9, after V lost 5 bases and J lost 3 bases. This CDR3 is 15 amino acids long. Per the germline V gene, CDR1 is MNHEY and CDR2 is SMNVEV (reference sequence). CDR3 amino acids: CASSSGLARVYEQYF. Written as DNA, the CDR3 is TGTGCCAGCAGTAGCGGACTAGCCAGGGTCTACGAGCAGTACTTC.

The V and J genes are TRBV6-1 and TRBJ2-3; possible D gene TRBD2, 7 bases. CDR3 size: 16 residues. V lost 8 bases to trimming and J lost 2 bases, with 20 bases between them. Germline CDR1 and CDR2: MNHNS and SASEGT. The CDR3 reads CASSQLGGGHTDTQYF. The CDR3 nucleotides read TGTGCCAGCTCCCAATTGGGGGGGGGACACACAGATACGCAGTATTTT.

This clonotype was counted only a few times. CDR3 residues: CASSLVIGGAPNEQFF. Written as DNA, the CDR3 is TGTGCCAGCAGCTTAGTAATAGGGGGCGCGCCCAATGAGCAGTTCTTC. The chain uses TRBV7-9 and TRBJ2-1, with 7 bases matching TRBD1. Per the germline V gene, CDR1 is SEHNR and CDR2 is FQNEAQ (reference sequence). This CDR3 is 16 amino acids long. Losses at the gene ends were 1 base for V and 6 bases for J; bases not matched to a gene: 9.

This clonotype was seen only once. The J gene is TRBJ2-7, the V gene TRBV19, with 8 nucleotides matching TRBD1. V lost 3 bases and J lost 2; bases outside the gene matches: 6. The CDR3 length is 15 residues. Per germline, CDR1 LNHDA and CDR2 SQIVND (reference sequence). CDR3 sequence: CASSITGQVTYEQYF. The CDR3 nucleotides read TGTGCCAGTAGTATTACGGGACAGGTCACCTACGAGCAGTACTTC.

This chain connects TRBV3-1 to TRBJ2-7, with D hard to call. V was shortened by 3 bases and J by 5 bases, with 8 bases between the two germline ends. This CDR3 is built from 12 residues. Germline-derived CDR1 and CDR2 are LGHDT and YNNKEL (reference sequence). In DNA form, the CDR3 reads TGTGCCAGCAGCCAGAGGAGACACGAGCAGTACTTC. Amino acid sequence: CASSQRRHEQYF.

This clonotype was seen once. This chain joins TRBV12-3 or TRBV12-4 and TRBJ2-3; 11 bases are a match to TRBD2. V lost 3 bases and J lost 2; bases outside the gene matches: 4. CDR3 length: 16 residues. In DNA, the CDR3 is TGTGCCAGCAGTTTGGAACTAGCGGGGGACACAGATACGCAGTATTTT. Translation gives CASSLELAGDTDTQYF.

This clonotype has just a few counts. The chain couples TRBV12-3 or TRBV12-4 to TRBJ2-3; TRBD1 might be the D (6 bases). Between the trimmed V and J ends, which lost 3 bases and 3 bases, there was a span of 16 bases. The CDR3 has 16 amino acids. The CDR3 here is CASSFVQGRRTDTQYF. The CDR3 coding sequence is TGTGCCAGCAGTTTCGTGCAGGGGCGTCGGACAGATACGCAGTATTTT.

V usage is TRBV20-1 and J usage is TRBJ2-5; D unclear. The germline V gene encodes CDR1 DFQATT and CDR2 SNEGSKA (reference sequence). The CDR3 is 15 amino acids. V lost 1 base and J lost 5, with 17 bases in between. CDR3 residues: CSARGVGPQRETQYF. The CDR3 coding sequence is TGCAGTGCTAGAGGTGTAGGACCCCAGAGGGAGACCCAGTACTTC.

The rearrangement joins TRBV20-1 to TRBJ1-1; D perhaps matches TRBD1 (5 bases). The CDR3 runs to 13 residues. Germline CDR1 DFQATT, CDR2 SNEGSKA (reference sequence). V gave up 6 bases and J gave up 1 base, with 12 bases separating them. CDR3 bases: TGCAGTGCCCGGGGACCTAAGAACACTGAAGCTTTCTTT. This codes for CSARGPKNTEAFF.

This chain links TRBV4-1 with TRBJ2-7; TRBD2 is a possible D gene (6 bases). CDR3 size: 12 residues. V was clipped by 2 bases and J by 6 bases, with 8 bases between them. Per germline, CDR1 MGHRA and CDR2 YSYEKL. CDR3 protein: CASSQIGGEQYF. The CDR3 region has the DNA TGCGCCAGCAGCCAAATCGGGGGCGAGCAGTACTTC.

This clonotype came up a few times. The chain carries TRBV10-3 and TRBJ2-3, with 8 positions matching TRBD2. V was clipped by 6 bases and J by 1 base; unmatched bases: 3. The CDR3 extends over 14 amino acids. The germline V gene encodes CDR1 ENHRY and CDR2 SYGVKD. The chain's CDR3 is CAIRVSGGTDTQYF. In DNA form, the CDR3 reads TGTGCCATCAGGGTTAGCGGGGGCACAGATACGCAGTATTTT.